The source of this T cell receptor (beta chain) is a study of blood T cell repertoires in COVID-19. Measured with immunoSEQ multiplex PCR; TCRdb has only the in-frame clones, and not every one. This sample has around 270,000 clones, with roughly 88% found just once. The CDR3 has 16 amino acids. Germline CDR1 MGHRA, CDR2 YSYEKL. V was cut by 1 base and J by 0 bases, with 10 bases left in between. V usage is TRBV4-1 and J usage is TRBJ1-3; no reliable D call. The sequenced sample was PBMCs or T cells enriched from blood (not recorded which). This receptor was taken from a woman aged 25-40 years who had recovered from COVID-19. The CDR3 region is CASSQVMGSSGNTIYF. The CDR3 DNA follows: TGCGCCAGCAGCCAAGTTATGGGCAGCTCTGGAAACACCATATATTTT.